The 18 T cell receptor beta chains listed next were all sequenced from one sample in a study of human T cells and chemical hapten exposure. Indicated time point: pre-sensitization, week 0. Specified treatment: therapeutic diphenylcyclopropenone sensitization with weekly scalp DPC. TCRdb recomputed calls from the RACE reads with MiXCR, one row per CDR3 protein. The table includes under 400,000 distinct CDR3 sequences, around 5.5% detected once. The sequencing used whole blood, collected in connection with sensitization to the hapten diphenylcyclopropenone (DPC). The source of these receptors is a woman between 50 and 59 years old with alopecia areata. Some clones in this sample may be carry-over from other donors' samples.

This clonotype has a count of ten or more. This chain links TRBV3-1 with TRBJ2-7, with D perhaps TRBD2 (7 bases). The CDR3 is made up of 15 amino acids. V was shortened by 1 base and J by 0 bases, with 10 bases between the two germline ends. CDR1 is LGHDT and CDR2 is YNNKEL in the germline V gene (reference sequence). Written as DNA, the CDR3 is TGTGCCAGCAGCCAAGTTCGGGGGGCCTCCTACGAGCAGTACTTC. It is translated as CASSQVRGASYEQYF.

This clonotype was observed at least ten times. The chain employs TRBV18 and TRBJ1-1; possible D gene TRBD1, 5 bases. V lost 6 bases and J 4 bases, leaving 18 bases between the germline ends. The CDR3 spans 15 residues. Germline CDR1 and CDR2: KGHSH and LQKENI. CDR3 bases: TGTGCCAGCTCGCCAACCCCGGCAGGGTTCACTGAAGCTTTCTTT. Translation gives CASSPTPAGFTEAFF. The complete variable domain, with remaining parts taken from reference TRBV18 and TRBJ1-1, reads NAGVMQNPRHLVRRRGQEARLRCSPMKGHSHVYWYRQLPEEGLKFMVYLQKENIIDESGMPKERFSAEFPKEGPSILRIQQVVRGDSAAYFCASSPTPAGFTEAFFGQGTRLTVV.

There are a few counts of this clonotype. The chain couples TRBV7-8 to TRBJ1-2; TRBD1 aligns across 10 bases. The CDR3 runs 16 residues. Losses at the gene ends were 5 bases for V and 6 bases for J; bases not matched to a gene: 12. CDR1 is SGHVS, CDR2 FQNEAQ, per germline. The CDR3 loop reads CASSPRWDRGWNGYTF. CDR3 DNA sequence: TGTGCCAGCAGCCCTAGGTGGGACAGGGGATGGAATGGCTACACCTTC.

To note about this clonotype: A single base separates this from a much larger clone, so it may be a read error. The gene calls are TRBV3-1 and TRBJ2-7, with D maybe TRBD2 (5 bases). Looked up from germline, CDR1 is LGHDT and CDR2 is YNNKEL (reference sequence). The CDR3 extends over 15 amino acids. The CDR3 region has the DNA TGTGCCAGCAACCAAGAAGGTGGGAGAAGGTACGAGCAGTACTTC. Amino acid sequence: CASNQEGGRRYEQYF.

This clonotype came up a few times. This chain joins TRBV9 and TRBJ1-3, with 9 bases lining up with TRBD1. V gave up 3 bases and J gave up 4 bases; unmatched junction bases: 14. The CDR3 spans 18 residues. CDR1 and CDR2 (germline): SGDLS, YYNGEE. CDR3 residues: CASSARDRAYDGGNTIYF. CDR3 DNA: TGTGCCAGCAGCGCCCGGGACAGGGCATATGACGGCGGAAACACCATATATTTT.

This clonotype was seen many times. One junction end does not reproduce the germline sequence, and a read error may be involved. In nucleotides, the CDR3 is TGTGCCAGCAGCCTAGCAGGGTCCCTTAATGAAAAACTGTTTTTT. This gives the protein CASSLAGSLNEKLFF. The genes are TRBV7-2 and TRBJ1-4; possibly TRBD1 for D (5 bases). This CDR3 contains 15 residues. CDR1 is SGHTA, CDR2 FQGNSA, per germline.

The chain carries TRBV7-2 and TRBJ2-1, with D tentatively TRBD2 (6 bases). V shed 5 bases and J shed 1 base, with 12 bases lying between them. CDR3 length: 15 residues. CDR1 and CDR2 (germline): SGHTA, FQGNSA. The CDR3 DNA follows: TGTGCCAGCAGCCTTTCTGCGGGGTCCTACAATGAGCAGTTCTTC. Its translation: CASSLSAGSYNEQFF.

This clonotype came up many times. The chain recombines TRBV12-3 or TRBV12-4 with TRBJ2-7; TRBD1 or TRBD2 may be the D gene (5 bases each). CDR3 size: 13 residues. Trimming left V 6 bases short and J 5 bases short, with 14 bases between. Written as DNA, the CDR3 is TGTGCCAGCAGGCCCGGGGACGCAAACGAGCAGTACTTC. Amino acids: CASRPGDANEQYF.

The chain combines TRBV27 with TRBJ1-3; 8 nucleotides match TRBD1. The CDR3 covers 15 residues. The germline gives CDR1 MNHEY, CDR2 SMNVEV (reference sequence). J lost 2 bases, V lost 5 bases, and 5 bases had no gene match. The CDR3 DNA is TGTGCCAGCAGTATGACAGGGGAGGCTGGAAACACCATATATTTT. This codes for CASSMTGEAGNTIYF.

This chain links TRBV7-8 with TRBJ2-6; 12 bases line up with TRBD1. V was clipped by 5 bases and J by 5 bases; unmatched bases: 10. Looked up from germline, CDR1 is SGHVS and CDR2 is FQNEAQ. There are 18 residues in the CDR3. CDR3 amino acids: CASSNPGTGGSRANVLTF. The DNA for the CDR3 is TGTGCCAGCAGCAATCCCGGGACAGGGGGCTCCAGGGCCAACGTCCTGACTTTC.

This clonotype has ten or more counts. V is TRBV7-8 and J is TRBJ2-1; 9 bases align to TRBD2. Germline V gene sequence: CDR1 SGHVS, CDR2 FQNEAQ. V lost 7 bases, J lost 5 bases, and 9 bases stayed unmatched. The CDR3 extends over 15 amino acids. CDR3 DNA sequence: TGTGCCAGCATCCCCGCCCAGCGGGAGGACAATGAGCAGTTCTTC. The encoded protein is CASIPAQREDNEQFF.

J is TRBJ1-2 and V is TRBV5-1; tentatively, D is TRBD1 (5 bases). Germline V gene sequence: CDR1 SGHRS, CDR2 YFSETQ. This CDR3 is built from 13 residues. Trimming left V 0 bases short and J 8 bases short, with 11 bases between. Here the CDR3 reads CASSLVTGDGYTF. CDR3 in DNA: TGCGCCAGCAGCTTGGTGACGGGGGACGGCTACACCTTC.

This clonotype occurred a few times. The rearrangement joins TRBV15 to TRBJ1-1; a weak D match, TRBD1 (5 bases). Trimming removed 0 bases at V and 11 bases at J, with 13 bases between. Germline CDR1 reads LNHNV; CDR2 reads YYDKDF (reference sequence). The CDR3 is made up of 13 amino acids. CDR3: CATSRDGGSGAFF. As DNA, the CDR3 is TGTGCCACCAGCAGAGACGGGGGATCTGGGGCTTTCTTT. Full variable domain (outside the CDR3, taken from reference TRBV15 and TRBJ1-1): DAMVIQNPRYQVTQFGKPVTLSCSQTLNHNVMYWYQQKSSQAPKLLFHYYDKDFNNEADTPDNFQSRRPNTSFCFLDIRSPGLGDTAMYLCATSRDGGSGAFFGQGTRLTVV.

This clonotype appeared many times. The chain employs TRBV12-3 or TRBV12-4 and TRBJ2-3, with 7 bases aligning to TRBD1. The CDR3 spans 15 residues. With V trimmed by 6 bases and J by 2 bases, 8 bases remained unmatched. The CDR3 sequence: CASSKRQGPTDTQYF. CDR3 sequence (DNA): TGTGCCAGCAGCAAAAGACAGGGCCCCACAGATACGCAGTATTTT.

This clonotype has just a few counts. This chain connects TRBV4-1 to TRBJ1-1; D unresolved. With 1 base removed from V and 5 bases from J, the gap between germline ends came to 20 bases. The CDR3 loop spans 17 amino acids. CDR1 and CDR2 from the germline V gene are MGHRA and YSYEKL. The CDR3 DNA follows: TGCGCCAGCAGCCAAGTTTTGGCGGTGAGGGTAGGGACTGAAGCTTTCTTT. Translated, it gives CASSQVLAVRVGTEAFF.

CDR3 sequence reads: CSVPGQGNEQYF. CDR3 bases: TGCAGCGTCCCGGGACAGGGTAACGAGCAGTACTTC. The rearrangement links TRBV29-1 to TRBJ2-7; TRBD1 agrees at 9 bases. Germline CDR1 SQVTM, CDR2 ANQGSEA. J lost 5 bases, V lost 6 bases, and 5 bases had no gene match. The CDR3 sequence is 12 residues long.

This clonotype was recorded at least ten times. The J gene is TRBJ2-3, the V gene TRBV27; D not resolved. The CDR3 length is 9 residues. V gave up 11 bases and J gave up 7 bases, with 7 bases separating them. Germline CDR1 MNHEY, CDR2 SMNVEV (reference sequence). The CDR3 region is CAGHNTQYF. The CDR3 DNA is TGTGCCGGGCACAATACGCAGTATTTT.

The sample holds a few counts of this clonotype. The rearrangement uses TRBV20-1 and TRBJ1-1, with D possibly being TRBD1 (5 bases). V was trimmed by 0 bases and J by 11 bases, leaving 16 bases between them. The germline gives CDR1 DFQATT, CDR2 SNEGSKA (reference sequence). This CDR3 spans 13 amino acids. CDR3 DNA sequence: TGCAGTGCTAGAGAGGGGGTTCGGTCGGAGGCTTTCTTT. Its protein product is CSAREGVRSEAFF.